These T cell receptor beta chains were read from a single sample in a study of cytotoxic CD8 clonotypes in ibrutinib-treated CLL. Using immunoSEQ multiplex PCR, the repertoire was profiled, and TCRdb retains in-frame clones only, with some absent. The table has some 200,000 clones, roughly 79% seen once. The material was PBMCs, obtained after 12 months of ibrutinib treatment. The receptors come from a human donor with chronic lymphocytic leukemia. CDR3s include the opening cysteine and the closing phenylalanine or tryptophan. D genes are given only for firm matches. Rows give clone size only sometimes, using once, few, many, or a class for an expanded clone.

>TRBD1|-|TRBJ1-5|TRBV28
TGTGCCAGCACCGAGGGACAGTTCAATCAGCCCCAGCATTTT
CASTEGQFNQPQHF
>-|-|TRBJ2-5|TRBV11-2
TGTGCCAGCAGCCCCCGGCAGTCCTCACAAGAGACCCAGTACTTC
CASSPRQSSQETQYF
>TRBD1|-|TRBJ2-1|TRBV13
TGTGCCAGCAGCTCGACCCGGGACAGGGGTAGGGAGCAGTTCTTC
CASSSTRDRGREQFF
>TRBD1|-|TRBJ2-7|TRBV28
TGTGCCAGCAGTTTATGGGGGACAGGGGCCTCCTACGAGCAGTACTTC
CASSLWGTGASYEQYF
>TRBD2|-|TRBJ2-7|TRBV5-1
TGCGCCAGCAGCGATCTAGCGGGAAACCCCTACGAGCAGTACTTC
CASSDLAGNPYEQYF
>-|-|TRBJ1-2|TRBV19
TGTGCCAGTAGTATACCCCGGGGGGTGAGGAATGGCTACACCTTC
CASSIPRGVRNGYTF
>-|-|TRBJ2-4|TRBV28
TGTGCCAGCAGTTTATCGGGATTAGCCAAAAACATTCAGTACTTC
CASSLSGLAKNIQYF
>-|-|TRBJ1-3|TRBV7-8
TGTGCCAGCAGCCCTAGGAGACCTGGAAACACCATATATTTT
CASSPRRPGNTIYF
>-|-|TRBJ2-5|TRBV11-3
TGTGCCAGCAGCTTGAGCAGCGGTGCTGGTGAGACCCAGTACTTC
CASSLSSGAGETQYF
>TRBD1|-|TRBJ1-2|TRBV25-1
TGTGCCAGCAGTGAAAGGACAGGGTTCTATGGCTACACCTTC
CASSERTGFYGYTF
>-|-|TRBJ1-3|TRBV6-4
TGTGCCAGCAGTGCTCAGGAGGGCCCTGGAAACACCATATATTTT
CASSAQEGPGNTIYF
>-|-|TRBJ1-1|TRBV10-3
TGTGCCATCAGTGAGTCGGGGGACACTGAAGCTTTCTTT
CAISESGDTEAFF
>-|-|TRBJ1-1|TRBV30
TGTGCCTGGGGACGGAGTTTTCCTGAAGCTTTCTTT
CAWGRSFPEAFF
>TRBD1|-|TRBJ1-6|TRBV30
TGTGCCTGGAGGATCCAGGGGGCAAATCCACCCCTCCACTTT
CAWRIQGANPPLHF
>-|few|TRBJ1-5|TRBV28
TGTGCCAGCAGGCGGCCCGGGGATCAGCCCCAGCATTTT
CASRRPGDQPQHF
>TRBD2|-|TRBJ2-3|TRBV5-1
TGCGCCAGCAGCTTGGTTAGCGGGGGGGCAGATACGCAGTATTTT
CASSLVSGGADTQYF
>TRBD1|-|TRBJ2-7|TRBV5-1
TGCGCCAGCAGCTATGAGGGACAGTCCTACGAGCAGTACTTC
CASSYEGQSYEQYF
>TRBD1|-|TRBJ2-7|TRBV5-4
TGTGCCAGCAGCCTACCTCCCGGGACAGGGGGAGAGCAGTACTTC
CASSLPPGTGGEQYF
>-|-|TRBJ2-5|TRBV5-4
TGTGCCACACAAGAGCGAAACCAAGAGACCCAGTACTTC
CATQERNQETQYF
>-|-|TRBJ1-2|TRBV14
TGTGCCAGCAGCCAAGAAGATAATGGGGTGCATGGCTACACCTTC
CASSQEDNGVHGYTF
>-|few|TRBJ1-2|TRBV27
TGTGCCACCTCTACGGGCAGGCTTTATGGCTACACCTTC
CATSTGRLYGYTF
>-|-|TRBJ1-2|TRBV29-1
TGCAGCGTTGCCCGGGACACACCGGATCACGCCACCTTC
CSVARDTPDHATF